This entry lists 10 T cell receptor beta chains sequenced from one sample in a study of T cells in Graves' hyperthyroidism and ophthalmopathy. Researchers amplified the TCR beta CDR3 regions from RNA transcripts. A first-round RT-PCR of the TCR CDR3 used the HTBI primer set. TCRdb re-derived calls from the multiplex PCR reads in MiXCR, one entry per CDR3 protein. The sample shows fewer than 400,000 distinct CDR3 sequences, about 14% of them seen only once. Sequencing was carried out using blood. Receptor source: a man aged 45-65 years with Graves' ophthalmopathy.

This clonotype was counted between two and nine times. The chain uses TRBV7-2 and TRBJ1-1; D perhaps matches TRBD1 (6 bases). Germline V gene lookup returns CDR1 SGHTA and CDR2 FQGNSA. The CDR3 extends over 12 amino acids. V lost 5 bases, J lost 10 bases, and 14 bases lay in between. The CDR3 protein is CASSRDRIAAFF. The DNA of the CDR3 is TGTGCCAGCAGCCGAGACAGGATAGCAGCTTTCTTT.

V and J are TRBV28 and TRBJ2-3, with a weak D call TRBD1 (5 bases). This CDR3 comprises 15 residues. V was pared by 5 bases and J by 3 bases, with 15 bases between. Germline V gene data show CDR1 as MDHEN and CDR2 as SYDVKM. CDR3 residues: CASSPFQGTTDTQYF. The DNA for the CDR3 is TGTGCCAGCAGTCCATTTCAGGGAACGACAGATACGCAGTATTTT.

The sample holds many counts of this clonotype. V and J are TRBV27 and TRBJ2-3; D unresolved. Trimming stripped 6 bases from V and 4 bases from J, with 14 bases between. Germline V gene data show CDR1 as MNHEY and CDR2 as SMNVEV (reference sequence). The CDR3 is 14 residues long. Here the CDR3 reads CASSSTLPADTQYF. The CDR3 nucleotides read TGTGCCAGCAGCTCGACGTTGCCCGCAGATACGCAGTATTTT.

This clonotype was detected many times. The chain combines TRBV2 with TRBJ2-1; perhaps TRBD2 as D (5 bases). The ends were cut back, 4 bases at V and 4 bases at J, with 11 bases in the middle. Germline V gives CDR1 SNHLY, CDR2 FYNNEI. The CDR3 consists of 14 residues. The CDR3, as DNA: TGTGCCAGCAGTGGGATCTCGGGGTACAATGAGCAGTTCTTC. Translating gives CASSGISGYNEQFF.

This sequence joins TRBV10-3 and TRBJ2-1; TRBD2 matches 10 bases. The length of the CDR3 is 14 residues. The J segment lost 4 bases and the V segment lost 10 bases, leaving 7 bases of the junction unmatched. CDR1 is ENHRY and CDR2 is SYGVKD in the germline V gene. CDR3 sequence reads: CATTILAGYNEQFF. DNA of the CDR3: TGTGCCACCACGATACTAGCGGGATACAATGAGCAGTTCTTC.

About this clonotype itself: Possible read error: a much larger clone is one base away. The chain is built from TRBV5-1 and TRBJ2-7; no clear D gene. V lost 0 bases and J 4 bases, leaving 8 bases between the germline ends. The CDR3 runs to 13 residues. Germline assignment: CDR1 SGHRS and CDR2 YFSETQ. In nucleotides, the CDR3 is TGCGCCAGCAGCTTGGAGGCACGTTACGAGCAGTACTTC. It is translated as CASSLEARYEQYF.

This clonotype was recorded many times. The V gene is TRBV28, the J gene TRBJ2-7; tentative D call: TRBD1 (5 bases). CDR3 length: 14 residues. Trimming stripped 7 bases from V and 1 base from J, with 14 bases between. CDR1 and CDR2 (germline): MDHEN, SYDVKM. The CDR3 DNA reads TGTGCCAGCACCTTGGCAGGGCGATCCTACGAGCAGTACTTC. This gives the protein CASTLAGRSYEQYF.

This clonotype was counted a few times. The chain carries TRBV19 and TRBJ1-5, with 7 bases identical to TRBD1. V shed 7 bases, J shed 6 bases, and the junction held 12 bases outside the gene matches. The CDR3 contains 15 residues. CDR1 is LNHDA, CDR2 SQIVND, per germline (reference sequence). CDR3 protein: CASNVQWDRPQPQHF. CDR3 bases: TGTGCCAGTAACGTCCAATGGGACAGACCTCAGCCCCAGCATTTT.

This clonotype was picked up many times. The rearrangement joins TRBV11-2 to TRBJ2-3; no firm D call. Germline V lookup: CDR1 SGHAT, CDR2 FQNNGV. The germline V and J ends were trimmed by 5 bases and 2 bases, with 14 bases remaining between them. The CDR3 contains 15 residues. This CDR3 is CASSQGRTPTDTQYF. The CDR3, as DNA: TGTGCCAGCAGCCAAGGGCGAACCCCCACAGATACGCAGTATTTT.

In its sample, this clonotype was seen a few times. The chain employs TRBV29-1 and TRBJ2-1; D possibly corresponds to TRBD2 (5 bases). The CDR3 covers 14 residues. The germline V and J ends were trimmed by 3 bases and 5 bases, with 14 bases remaining between them. Germline CDR1 SQVTM, CDR2 ANQGSEA. CDR3 nucleotides: TGCAGCGTTGATTCGGAGGATGATAACAATGAGCAGTTCTTC. Amino acids: CSVDSEDDNNEQFF.